This TCR beta chain was found in a study of identical twins. Template switching introduced a universal primer site, and the cDNA bore unique molecular identifiers. TCRdb redid the calling of the 5' RACE reads with MiXCR, one entry per CDR3 protein. The sample holds about 290,000 distinct CDR3 sequences, nearly 9.5% seen once. The CDR3 contains 15 residues. CDR1 is LGHNA and CDR2 is YSLEER in the germline V gene. V gave up 1 base and J gave up 0 bases, with 10 bases separating them. Another study also made use of these data, one on yellow fever vaccine responses in identical twins.

Sequencing was done on a sample of CD8+ T cells sorted from blood. This TCR came from a woman under 30 in good health. This chain links TRBV4-3 with TRBJ2-7, with D perhaps TRBD1 (7 bases). The CDR3 DNA follows: TGCGCCAGCAGCCAAGGCAGGGGGGCCTCCTACGAGCAGTACTTC. This codes for CASSQGRGASYEQYF.